The 11 T cell receptor beta chains below were found in one sample sequenced in a study of T cell changes during pregnancy in multiple sclerosis. This table comes from immunoSEQ multiplex PCR, and its TCRdb copy is limited to in-frame clones, with some not included. The data hold 60,000 to 85,000 clones, with 92% observed a single time. Here the sequenced sample was peripheral blood, taken in the second trimester of pregnancy. The receptors here all came from a female donor in good health, enrolled as a control in a pregnancy study.

The chain recombines TRBV6-6 with TRBJ2-3; 15 positions agree with TRBD2. V was clipped by 4 bases and J by 10 bases; unmatched bases: 6. The CDR3 consists of 15 residues. Germline V gene data show CDR1 as MNHNY and CDR2 as SVGAGI (reference sequence). The CDR3 loop reads CASSSLGLAGGAQYF. The DNA for the CDR3 is TGTGCCAGCAGTTCCCTGGGACTAGCGGGAGGAGCGCAGTATTTT.

This chain uses TRBV9 with TRBJ2-7; 13 nucleotides match TRBD2. Losses at the gene ends were 4 bases for V and 2 bases for J; bases not matched to a gene: 12. CDR1 and CDR2 (germline): SGDLS, YYNGEE. The CDR3 length is 18 residues. The DNA for the CDR3 is TGTGCCAGCAGCAAAGATCCCGGACTAGCGGGAGTGCCCTACGAGCAGTACTTC. This translates into CASSKDPGLAGVPYEQYF.

J is TRBJ1-2 and V is TRBV6-1; D remains ambiguous. The CDR3 has 13 amino acids. V was pared by 8 bases and J by 6 bases, with 16 bases between. Germline CDR1 is MNHNS and CDR2 is SASEGT. In nucleotides, the CDR3 is TGTGCCAGCGCAGAGGGAGAGGGAAATGGCTACACCTTC. Its protein is CASAEGEGNGYTF.

A remark on this clone: The sample holds other DNA sequences that translate to the same CDR3. The gene calls are TRBV9 and TRBJ2-3, with a possible D match to TRBD2 (6 bases). The V and J ends lost 2 bases and 3 bases respectively, with 10 bases between them. Germline lookup yields CDR1 SGDLS and CDR2 YYNGEE. This CDR3 comprises 14 residues. The CDR3 spells CASSVSGSTDTQYF. CDR3 in DNA: TGTGCCAGCAGCGTTAGCGGATCAACAGATACGCAGTATTTT.

The chain recombines TRBV5-1 with TRBJ1-2; 9 bases align to TRBD1. CDR3 length: 16 residues. The trim removed 0 bases at V and 1 base at J, leaving 4 bases unmatched. CDR1 and CDR2 from the germline V gene are SGHRS and YFSETQ. Here the CDR3 reads CASSLVGQGYNYGYTF. The DNA of the CDR3 is TGCGCCAGCAGCTTGGTGGGACAGGGATATAACTATGGCTACACCTTC.

Of note for this clone: The sample carries other DNA sequences with the same CDR3. The V call is TRBV5-1, the J call TRBJ1-1; TRBD1 might be the D (6 bases). The CDR3 loop spans 11 amino acids. With 4 bases removed from V and 6 bases from J, the gap between germline ends came to 7 bases. Germline CDR1 SGHRS, CDR2 YFSETQ. CDR3 nucleotide sequence: TGCGCCAGCAGCAACAGGGCTGAAGCTTTCTTT. Protein product: CASSNRAEAFF.

CDR3 sequence (DNA): TGTGCCAGCGGAACGCTAGCGGGAGGGCCCTACGAGCAGTACTTC. Its translation: CASGTLAGGPYEQYF. The chain carries TRBV6-6 and TRBJ2-7; 12 bases match TRBD2. The V gene end was trimmed by 8 bases and the J gene end by 2 bases; junction bases not matched to a gene: 7. The CDR3 is 15 residues long. CDR1 and CDR2 from the germline V gene are MNHNY and SVGAGI (reference sequence).

The chain joins TRBV4-3 to TRBJ2-1; TRBD2 matches 8 bases. V shed 0 bases, J shed 7 bases, and the junction held 14 bases outside the gene matches. Germline V gives CDR1 LGHNA, CDR2 YSLEER. CDR3 size: 18 residues. DNA for the CDR3: TGCGCCAGCAGCCAAGATCGGGGGGGCGCGGGACTTCAGAATGAGCAGTTCTTC. Its protein product is CASSQDRGGAGLQNEQFF.

V usage is TRBV25-1 and J usage is TRBJ1-2, with 10 bases fitting TRBD1. This CDR3 contains 13 residues. Germline V gives CDR1 MGHDK, CDR2 SYGVNS. J was trimmed by 5 bases and V by 3 bases; bases with no gene match: 0. CDR3 coding DNA: TGTGCCAGCAGTGAGGGACAGGGGTATGGCTACACCTTC. Translated, it gives CASSEGQGYGYTF.

This rearrangement joins TRBV2 to TRBJ2-5, with D unresolved. Germline V lookup: CDR1 SNHLY, CDR2 FYNNEI. CDR3 length: 15 residues. V lost 2 bases and J 0 bases, leaving 10 bases between the germline ends. CDR3: CASSEIEQNQETQYF. CDR3 in DNA: TGTGCCAGCAGTGAAATCGAACAGAACCAAGAGACCCAGTACTTC.

This clone was detected only a few times. This chain links TRBV28 with TRBJ1-1, with TRBD1 matching 7 bases. There are 12 residues in the CDR3. V dropped 6 bases and J dropped 7; count of bases not matched to a gene: 5. Germline loops: CDR1 MDHEN, CDR2 SYDVKM. CDR3 in DNA: TGTGCCAGCAGGCCTACAGGGGATGAAGCTTTCTTT. As protein: CASRPTGDEAFF.